This T cell receptor beta chain was identified during a study of identifying expanded T cells in peripheral blood. V gave up 0 bases and J gave up 4 bases, with 7 bases separating them. This CDR3 is built from 15 residues. The germline V gene encodes CDR1 LGHNA and CDR2 YSLEER. The data were produced by immunoSEQ multiplex PCR, yet TCRdb's version contains in-frame clones alone and is incomplete. The table shows around 100,000 clones, with roughly 88% occurring only once. General observations from the study: Over around two and four weeks, about 15 and 19 clones changed, versus around 1.2 between replicates.

Concerning this clone: The antigen is unknown.

The source is a person aged 18-70 years in good health. The sequenced sample was blood. The chain joins TRBV4-3 to TRBJ1-6; no clear D gene. The DNA for the CDR3 is TGCGCCAGCAGCCAAGACAGGAGTTATAATTCACCCCTCCACTTT. It translates to CASSQDRSYNSPLHF.